This note documents a single T cell receptor beta chain sequence. This entry is derived from a study of blood T cell repertoires in COVID-19. The assay was immunoSEQ multiplex PCR, and TCRdb's table has in-frame clones only and misses some. The table shows about 300,000 clones, with 85% occurring only once. V shed 4 bases and J shed 7 bases, with 7 bases lying between them. The CDR3 totals 12 residues. Germline assignment: CDR1 SEHNR and CDR2 FQNEAQ (reference sequence). The TCR comes from a human donor in a cohort sampled during active COVID-19. V gene TRBV7-9 combines with J gene TRBJ1-4; D is uncertain. Sequenced: peripheral blood. The CDR3 reads CASSSGVEKLFF. DNA for the CDR3: TGTGCCAGCAGCTCCGGGGTTGAAAAACTGTTTTTT.